The 16 T cell receptor beta chains presented below share a single source sample, sequenced in a study of regulatory T cells in long-lasting Graves disease. CDR3-region Arm-PCR and iRepertoire HTBI primers produced the TCR beta libraries. TCRdb passed the multiplex PCR reads through MiXCR, listing each CDR3 protein once. The repertoire consists of 200,000 to 250,000 distinct CDR3 sequences, with approximately 18% occurring once and the leading ten covering about 10%. Time point noted: newly diagnosed GD, antithyroid drugs for less than 3 months. Isolated PBMC RNA provided the starting material for the TCR library. These data were also reused for a study on T cells in Graves' hyperthyroidism and ophthalmopathy.

The material was peripheral blood mononuclear cells (PBMCs), obtained at new diagnosis, from a patient treated with antithyroid drugs. The receptors originated from a woman in her thirties with Graves disease.

This clonotype was detected many times. V gene TRBV15 combines with J gene TRBJ2-7, with 9 bases aligning to TRBD1. The V gene's germline CDR1 is LNHNV and CDR2 YYDKDF (reference sequence). This CDR3 spans 14 amino acids. The J segment lost 5 bases and the V segment lost 5 bases, leaving 7 bases of the junction unmatched. The CDR3 DNA reads as TGTGCCACCAGCGAGGGGACAGGGCGCAACGAGCAGTACTTC. It translates to CATSEGTGRNEQYF.

Many counts were recorded for this clonotype. Here the CDR3 reads CASSGTRGNIQYF. CDR3 DNA sequence: TGTGCCAGCTCAGGGACGCGCGGAAACATTCAGTACTTC. The gene calls are TRBV12-3 or TRBV12-4 and TRBJ2-4; D tentatively fits TRBD1 or TRBD2 (5 bases each). V lost 8 bases to trimming and J lost 6 bases, with 14 bases between them. The CDR3 is made up of 13 amino acids.

This clonotype was seen only a few times. A much larger clone lies a single base off, so this may be a read error. The chain links TRBV19 to TRBJ1-1; D uncertain. Germline-derived CDR1 and CDR2 are LNHDA and SQIVND (reference sequence). This CDR3 region has 16 residues. The CDR3 nucleotides read TGTGCCAGTACGGATTGGCTAGCCAGGACTATCACTGGAGCTTTCTTT. Its translation: CASTDWLARTITGAFF.

This clonotype appeared many times. The CDR3 region has the DNA TGTGCCAGCAGTTACAGTCGCACAGGAGTCACAGATACGCAGTATTTT. It encodes CASSYSRTGVTDTQYF. The rearrangement joins TRBV6-9 to TRBJ2-3; a weak D match, TRBD1 (5 bases). CDR3 length: 16 residues. Trimming shortened V by 3 bases and J by 2 bases, and 15 bases separated the two germline ends. CDR1 and CDR2 (germline): MNHGY, SVAAGI.

The chain employs TRBV27 and TRBJ2-7; 10 bases map to TRBD2. This CDR3 is 14 amino acids long. J lost 6 bases, V lost 2 bases, and 4 bases had no gene match. Germline CDR1 reads MNHEY; CDR2 reads SMNVEV (reference sequence). In DNA form, the CDR3 reads TGTGCCAGCAGTTTACTAGCGGGAGTGCGCGAGCAGTACTTC. It specifies CASSLLAGVREQYF.

The V call is TRBV12-5, the J call TRBJ1-2; D is unclear. V was shortened by 5 bases and J by 3 bases, with 13 bases between the two germline ends. In germline, CDR1 is LGHNT, CDR2 FRNRAP. CDR3 length: 14 amino acids. In DNA form, the CDR3 reads TGTGCTAGTGGTGCCCCTCTGGAAGACTATGGCTACACCTTC. Its protein product is CASGAPLEDYGYTF.

In its sample, this clonotype was seen many times. This chain connects TRBV2 to TRBJ2-4; D is perhaps TRBD1 (5 bases). Germline values: CDR1 SNHLY, CDR2 FYNNEI. This CDR3 is built from 16 residues. V lost 6 bases, J lost 2 bases, and 17 bases lay in between. The CDR3 DNA is TGTGCCAGCAGGGGTCTTGGGGCAGGCTCCAAAAACATTCAGTACTTC. It is translated as CASRGLGAGSKNIQYF.

The CDR3 DNA reads TGTGCCAGCAGCCCTCTCGGGACAGGGGTAGCCTACGAGCAGTACTTC. It codes for CASSPLGTGVAYEQYF. This chain links TRBV16 with TRBJ2-7; 10 nucleotides align to TRBD1. The CDR3 length is 16 residues. Trimming took 4 bases from V and 2 from J; bases not matched to a gene: 8. Germline V lookup: CDR1 KGHSY, CDR2 FQNENV.

In its sample, this clonotype was seen a few times. The chain links TRBV4-1 to TRBJ2-3, with 9 bases matching TRBD2. V was clipped by 1 base and J by 6 bases; unmatched bases: 5. The germline V gene encodes CDR1 MGHRA and CDR2 YSYEKL. The CDR3 runs to 15 residues. The CDR3 coding sequence is TGCGCCAGCAGCCAAGGGACTAGCGATTTGGATACGCAGTATTTT. Its protein is CASSQGTSDLDTQYF.

This clonotype came up many times. The chain is built from TRBV6-5 and TRBJ1-2, with a tentative D call TRBD1 (5 bases). The germline gives CDR1 MNHEY, CDR2 SVGAGI. V shed 2 bases and J shed 4 bases, with 8 bases lying between them. There are 13 residues in the CDR3. The CDR3 loop is CASSYPGTYGYTF. The DNA of the CDR3 is TGTGCCAGCAGTTACCCAGGGACCTATGGCTACACCTTC.

The sample holds many counts of this clonotype. The chain is built from TRBV12-3 or TRBV12-4 and TRBJ2-7, with D unresolved. This CDR3 is built from 12 residues. V was pared by 0 bases and J by 6 bases, with 6 bases between. The DNA of the CDR3 is TGTGCCAGCAGTTTAGCGGGGTTCGAGCAGTACTTC. Its translation: CASSLAGFEQYF.

Many counts were recorded for this clonotype. This rearrangement joins TRBV20-1 to TRBJ2-1, with 7 nucleotides matching TRBD2. Germline CDR1 DFQATT, CDR2 SNEGSKA (reference sequence). The CDR3 covers 15 residues. The trim removed 3 bases at V and 0 bases at J, leaving 5 bases unmatched. This chain's CDR3 is CSASTAGSSYNEQFF. The CDR3 DNA reads as TGCAGTGCTAGTACAGCGGGGAGCTCCTACAATGAGCAGTTCTTC.

This clonotype has at least ten counts. This chain joins TRBV19 and TRBJ1-1; the match to TRBD1 covers 7 bases. Losses at the gene ends were 3 bases for V and 4 bases for J; bases not matched to a gene: 5. Germline values: CDR1 LNHDA, CDR2 SQIVND (reference sequence). CDR3 length equals 14 residues. CDR3 DNA: TGTGCCAGTAGTATTCGCAGGGGGAGCACTGAAGCTTTCTTT. This encodes CASSIRRGSTEAFF.

The chain is built from TRBV10-3 and TRBJ2-5; D not certain. Germline CDR1 reads ENHRY; CDR2 reads SYGVKD. The V end was cut by 3 bases, the J end by 2 bases, with 10 bases between. This CDR3 is built from 14 residues. The CDR3 DNA reads as TGTGCCATCAGTGATAGAGGTTTTCAAGAGACCCAGTACTTC. Its protein is CAISDRGFQETQYF.

The gene calls are TRBV14 and TRBJ2-3; no clear D gene. Germline values: CDR1 SGHDN, CDR2 FVKESK. CDR3 length: 15 residues. Trimming shortened V by 6 bases and J by 0 bases, and 13 bases separated the two germline ends. The CDR3 DNA is TGTGCCAGCAGTCAGGTCGGTTGGAGCACAGATACGCAGTATTTT. This translates into CASSQVGWSTDTQYF.

V is TRBV11-2 and J is TRBJ2-5; 10 bases line up with TRBD2. This CDR3 is built from 18 residues. The V and J ends lost 3 bases and 1 base, in that order; junction bases with no gene match: 11. Per germline, CDR1 SGHAT and CDR2 FQNNGV. This CDR3 reads CASSFGLLAGKSQETQYF. The CDR3 DNA reads as TGTGCCAGCAGCTTTGGATTACTAGCGGGGAAGAGCCAAGAGACCCAGTACTTC.